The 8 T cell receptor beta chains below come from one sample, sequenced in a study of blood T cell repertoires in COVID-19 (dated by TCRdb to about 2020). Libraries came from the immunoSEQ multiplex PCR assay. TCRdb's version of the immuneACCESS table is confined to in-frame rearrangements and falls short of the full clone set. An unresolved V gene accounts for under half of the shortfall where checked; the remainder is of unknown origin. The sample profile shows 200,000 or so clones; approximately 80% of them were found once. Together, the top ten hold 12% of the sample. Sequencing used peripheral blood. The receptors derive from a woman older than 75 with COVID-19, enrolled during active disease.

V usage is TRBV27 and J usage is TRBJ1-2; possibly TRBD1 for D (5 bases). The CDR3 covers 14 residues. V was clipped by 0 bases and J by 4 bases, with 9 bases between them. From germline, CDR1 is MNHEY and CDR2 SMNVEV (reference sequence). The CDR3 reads CASSLSWGGYGYTF. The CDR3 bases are TGTGCCAGCAGTTTATCATGGGGGGGCTATGGCTACACCTTC.

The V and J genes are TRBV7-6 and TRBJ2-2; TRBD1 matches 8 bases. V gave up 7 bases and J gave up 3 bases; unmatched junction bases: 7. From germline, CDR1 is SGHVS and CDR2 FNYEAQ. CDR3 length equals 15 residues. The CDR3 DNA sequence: TGTGCCAGCACCAACATGGACAGGGACACCGGGGAGCTGTTTTTT. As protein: CASTNMDRDTGELFF. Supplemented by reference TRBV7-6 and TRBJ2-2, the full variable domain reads GAGVSQSPRYKVTKRGQDVALRCDPISGHVSLYWYRQALGQGPEFLTYFNYEAQQDKSGLPNDRFSAERPEGSISTLTIQRTEQRDSAMYRCASTNMDRDTGELFFGEGSRLTVL.

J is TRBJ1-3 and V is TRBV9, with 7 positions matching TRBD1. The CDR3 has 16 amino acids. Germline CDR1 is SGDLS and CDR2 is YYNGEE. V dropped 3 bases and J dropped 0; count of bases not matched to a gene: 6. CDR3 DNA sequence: TGTGCCAGCAGCGCCTCGAGGGGGCCCTCTGGAAACACCATATATTTT. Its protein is CASSASRGPSGNTIYF.

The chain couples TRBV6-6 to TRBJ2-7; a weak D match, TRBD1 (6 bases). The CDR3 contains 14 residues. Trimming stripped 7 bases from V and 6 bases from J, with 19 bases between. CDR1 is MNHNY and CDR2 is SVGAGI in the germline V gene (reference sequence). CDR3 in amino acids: CASTHPRTGSEQYF. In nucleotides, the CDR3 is TGTGCCAGCACCCACCCCCGAACAGGGTCCGAGCAGTACTTC.

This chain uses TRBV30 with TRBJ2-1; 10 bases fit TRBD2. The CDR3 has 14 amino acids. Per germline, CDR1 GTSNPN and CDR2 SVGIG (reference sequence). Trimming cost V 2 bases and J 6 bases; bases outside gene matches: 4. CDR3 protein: CAWSPLAGSNEQFF. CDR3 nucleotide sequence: TGTGCCTGGAGTCCACTAGCGGGGAGCAATGAGCAGTTCTTC.

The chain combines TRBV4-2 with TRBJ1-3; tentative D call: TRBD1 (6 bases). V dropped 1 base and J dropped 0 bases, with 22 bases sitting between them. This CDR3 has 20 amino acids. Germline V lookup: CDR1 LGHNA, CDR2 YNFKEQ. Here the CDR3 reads CASSQAVIIRDTGSGNTIYF. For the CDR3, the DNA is TGTGCCAGCAGCCAAGCAGTCATAATTCGGGACACGGGCTCTGGAAACACCATATATTTT.

The CDR3 sequence is CASSVATWGDYGYTF. CDR3 DNA: TGTGCCAGCAGCGTAGCTACTTGGGGGGACTATGGCTACACCTTC. The V call is TRBV9, the J call TRBJ1-2, with D perhaps TRBD1 (5 bases). V was trimmed by 0 bases and J by 3 bases, leaving 12 bases between them. Germline CDR1 SGDLS, CDR2 YYNGEE. The CDR3 is 15 amino acids.

The CDR3 DNA reads TGTGCCAGCACCCCTCGGGGGTCCGGGGAGCTGTTTTTT. This codes for CASTPRGSGELFF. This chain uses TRBV7-9 with TRBJ2-2; D is possibly TRBD2 (6 bases). The V end was cut by 7 bases, the J end by 6 bases, with 12 bases between. Germline V gene lookup returns CDR1 SEHNR and CDR2 FQNEAQ (reference sequence). This CDR3 is built from 13 residues.